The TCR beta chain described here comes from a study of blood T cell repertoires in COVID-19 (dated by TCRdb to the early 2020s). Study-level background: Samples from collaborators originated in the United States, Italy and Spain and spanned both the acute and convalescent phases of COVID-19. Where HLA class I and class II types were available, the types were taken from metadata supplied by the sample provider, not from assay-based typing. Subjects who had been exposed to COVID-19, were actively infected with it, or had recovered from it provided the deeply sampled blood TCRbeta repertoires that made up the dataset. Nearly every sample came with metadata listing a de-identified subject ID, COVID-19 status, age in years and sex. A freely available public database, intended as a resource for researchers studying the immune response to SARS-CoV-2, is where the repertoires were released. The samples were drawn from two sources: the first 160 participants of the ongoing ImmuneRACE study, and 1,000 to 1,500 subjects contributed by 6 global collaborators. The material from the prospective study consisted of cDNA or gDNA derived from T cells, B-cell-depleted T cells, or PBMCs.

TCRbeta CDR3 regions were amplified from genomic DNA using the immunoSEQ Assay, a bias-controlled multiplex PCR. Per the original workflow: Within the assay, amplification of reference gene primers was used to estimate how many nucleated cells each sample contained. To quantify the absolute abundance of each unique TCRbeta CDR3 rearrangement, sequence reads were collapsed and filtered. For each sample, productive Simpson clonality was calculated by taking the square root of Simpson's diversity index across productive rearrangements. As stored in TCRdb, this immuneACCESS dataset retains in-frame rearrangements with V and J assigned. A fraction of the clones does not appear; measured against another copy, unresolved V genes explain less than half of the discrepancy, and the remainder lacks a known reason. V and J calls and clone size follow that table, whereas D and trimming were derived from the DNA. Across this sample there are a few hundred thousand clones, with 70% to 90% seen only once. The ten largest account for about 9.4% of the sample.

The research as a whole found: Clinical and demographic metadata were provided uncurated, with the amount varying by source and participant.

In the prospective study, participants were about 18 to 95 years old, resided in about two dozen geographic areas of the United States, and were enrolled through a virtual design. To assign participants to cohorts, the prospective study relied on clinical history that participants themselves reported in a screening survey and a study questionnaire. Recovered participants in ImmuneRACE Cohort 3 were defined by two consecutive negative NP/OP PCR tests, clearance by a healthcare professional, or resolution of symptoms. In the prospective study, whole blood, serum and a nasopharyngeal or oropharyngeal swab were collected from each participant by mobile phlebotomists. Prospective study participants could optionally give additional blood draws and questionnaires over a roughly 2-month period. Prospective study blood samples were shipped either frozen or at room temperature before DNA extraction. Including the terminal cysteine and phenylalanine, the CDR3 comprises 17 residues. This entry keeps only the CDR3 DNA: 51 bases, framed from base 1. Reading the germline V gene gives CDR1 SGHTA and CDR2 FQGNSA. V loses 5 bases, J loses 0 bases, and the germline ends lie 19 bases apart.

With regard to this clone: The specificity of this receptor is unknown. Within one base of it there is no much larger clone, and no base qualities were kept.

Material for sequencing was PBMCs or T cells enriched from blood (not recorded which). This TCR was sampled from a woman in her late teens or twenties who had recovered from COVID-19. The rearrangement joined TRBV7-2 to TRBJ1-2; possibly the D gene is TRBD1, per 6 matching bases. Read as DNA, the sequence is TGTGCCAGCAGCCCACAGGGTTTCCTATCCGCTAACTATGGCTACACCTTC. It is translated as CASSPQGFLSANYGYTF.